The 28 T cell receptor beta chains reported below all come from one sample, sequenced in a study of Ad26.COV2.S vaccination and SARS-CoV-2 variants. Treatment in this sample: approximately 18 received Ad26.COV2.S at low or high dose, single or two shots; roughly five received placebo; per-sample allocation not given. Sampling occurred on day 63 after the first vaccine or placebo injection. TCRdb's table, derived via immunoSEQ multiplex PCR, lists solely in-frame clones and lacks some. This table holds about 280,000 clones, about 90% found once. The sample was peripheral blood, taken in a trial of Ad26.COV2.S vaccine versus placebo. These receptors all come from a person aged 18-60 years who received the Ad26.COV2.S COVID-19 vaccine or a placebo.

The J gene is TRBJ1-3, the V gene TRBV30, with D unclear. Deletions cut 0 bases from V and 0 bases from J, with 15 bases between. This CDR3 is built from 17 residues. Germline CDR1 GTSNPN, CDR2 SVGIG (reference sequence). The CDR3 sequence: CAWSVSRRLDSGNTIYF. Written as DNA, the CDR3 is TGTGCCTGGAGTGTATCCCGCAGACTTGACTCTGGAAACACCATATATTTT.

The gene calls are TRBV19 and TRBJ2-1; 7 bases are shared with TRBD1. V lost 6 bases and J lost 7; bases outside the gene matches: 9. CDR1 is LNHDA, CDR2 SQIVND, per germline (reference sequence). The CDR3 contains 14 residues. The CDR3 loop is CASSLRTGGNEQFF. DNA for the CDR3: TGTGCCAGTAGCTTAAGGACAGGAGGAAATGAGCAGTTCTTC.

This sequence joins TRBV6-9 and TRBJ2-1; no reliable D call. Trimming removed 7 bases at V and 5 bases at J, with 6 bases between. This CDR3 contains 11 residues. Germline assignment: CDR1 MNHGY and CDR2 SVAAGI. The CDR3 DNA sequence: TGTGCCAGCACCCGTCACAATGAGCAGTTCTTC. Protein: CASTRHNEQFF.

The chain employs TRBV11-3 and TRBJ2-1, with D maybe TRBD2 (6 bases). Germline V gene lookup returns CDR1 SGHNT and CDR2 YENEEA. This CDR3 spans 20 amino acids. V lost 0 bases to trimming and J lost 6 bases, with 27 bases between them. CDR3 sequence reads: CASSLEGRQAGTSDANEQFF. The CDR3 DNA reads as TGTGCCAGCAGCTTAGAAGGGAGGCAGGCCGGGACCTCGGATGCCAATGAGCAGTTCTTC. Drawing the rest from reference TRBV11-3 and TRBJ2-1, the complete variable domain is EAGVVQSPRYKIIEKKQPVAFWCNPISGHNTLYWYLQNLGQGPELLIRYENEEAVDDSQLPKDRFSAERLKGVDSTLKIQPAELGDSAVYLCASSLEGRQAGTSDANEQFFGPGTRLTVL.

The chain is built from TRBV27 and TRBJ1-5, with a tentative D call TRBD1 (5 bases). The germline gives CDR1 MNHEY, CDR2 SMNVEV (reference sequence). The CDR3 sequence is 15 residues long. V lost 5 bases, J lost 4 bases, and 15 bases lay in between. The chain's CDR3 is CASSPGTDWNQPQHF. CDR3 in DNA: TGTGCCAGCAGTCCCGGGACGGACTGGAATCAGCCCCAGCATTTT.

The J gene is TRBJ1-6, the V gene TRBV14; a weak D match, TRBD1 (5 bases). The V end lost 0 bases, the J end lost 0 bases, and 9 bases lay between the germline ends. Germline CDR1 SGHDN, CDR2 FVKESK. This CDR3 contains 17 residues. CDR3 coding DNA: TGTGCCAGCAGCCAAGATAGACAGTTCTCCTATAATTCACCCCTCCACTTT. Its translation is CASSQDRQFSYNSPLHF.

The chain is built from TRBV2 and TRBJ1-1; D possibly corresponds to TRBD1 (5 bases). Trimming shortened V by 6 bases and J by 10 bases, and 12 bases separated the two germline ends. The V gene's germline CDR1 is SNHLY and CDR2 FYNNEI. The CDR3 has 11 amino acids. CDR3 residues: CASRGRRGAFF. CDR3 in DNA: TGTGCCAGCAGGGGCAGGAGGGGAGCTTTCTTT. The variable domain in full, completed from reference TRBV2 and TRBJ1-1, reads EPEVTQTPSHQVTQMGQEVILRCVPISNHLYFYWYRQILGQKVEFLVSFYNNEISEKSEIFDDQFSVERPDGSNFTLKIRSTKLEDSAMYFCASRGRRGAFFGQGTRLTVV.

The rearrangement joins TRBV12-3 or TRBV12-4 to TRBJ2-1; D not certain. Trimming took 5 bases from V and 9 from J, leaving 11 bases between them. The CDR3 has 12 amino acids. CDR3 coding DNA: TGTGCCAGCAGTCGCTTTAGCAGTGAGCAGTTCTTC. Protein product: CASSRFSSEQFF.

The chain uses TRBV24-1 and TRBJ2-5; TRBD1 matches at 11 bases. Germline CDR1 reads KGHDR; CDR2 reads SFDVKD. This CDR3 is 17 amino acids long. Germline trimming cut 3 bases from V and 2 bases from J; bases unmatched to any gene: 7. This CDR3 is CATSDTRDRGGQETQYF. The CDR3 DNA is TGTGCCACCAGTGATACCCGGGACAGGGGGGGGCAAGAGACCCAGTACTTC.

This CDR3 reads CAWSNSGAWNTEAFF. The CDR3, as DNA: TGTGCCTGGAGTAACTCAGGGGCCTGGAACACTGAAGCTTTCTTT. V gene TRBV30 combines with J gene TRBJ1-1; possible D gene TRBD1, 6 bases. The germline CDR1 and CDR2 sequences are GTSNPN and SVGIG (reference sequence). The CDR3 consists of 15 residues. Trimming shortened V by 2 bases and J by 1 base, and 14 bases separated the two germline ends.

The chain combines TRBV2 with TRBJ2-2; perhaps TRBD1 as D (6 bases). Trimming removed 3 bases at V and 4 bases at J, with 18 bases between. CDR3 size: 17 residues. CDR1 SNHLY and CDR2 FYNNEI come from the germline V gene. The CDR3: CASSENQGTRSTGELFF. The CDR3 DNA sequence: TGTGCCAGCAGTGAGAATCAGGGGACAAGGAGCACCGGGGAGCTGTTTTTT. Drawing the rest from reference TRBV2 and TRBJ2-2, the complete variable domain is EPEVTQTPSHQVTQMGQEVILRCVPISNHLYFYWYRQILGQKVEFLVSFYNNEISEKSEIFDDQFSVERPDGSNFTLKIRSTKLEDSAMYFCASSENQGTRSTGELFFGEGSRLTVL.

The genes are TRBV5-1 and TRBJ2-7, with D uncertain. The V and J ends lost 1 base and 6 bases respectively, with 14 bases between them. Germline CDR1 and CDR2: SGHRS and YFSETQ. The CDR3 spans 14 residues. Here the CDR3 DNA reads TGCGCCAGCAGCTTGTTAGATCCCGTCACCGAGCAGTACTTC. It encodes CASSLLDPVTEQYF.

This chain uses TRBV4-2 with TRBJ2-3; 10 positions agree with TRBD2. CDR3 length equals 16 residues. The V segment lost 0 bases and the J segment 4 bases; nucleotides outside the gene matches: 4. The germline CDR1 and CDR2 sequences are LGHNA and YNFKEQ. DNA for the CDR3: TGTGCCAGCAGCCAAGAGAAGCGGGGGGGTGCAGATACGCAGTATTTT. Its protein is CASSQEKRGGADTQYF.

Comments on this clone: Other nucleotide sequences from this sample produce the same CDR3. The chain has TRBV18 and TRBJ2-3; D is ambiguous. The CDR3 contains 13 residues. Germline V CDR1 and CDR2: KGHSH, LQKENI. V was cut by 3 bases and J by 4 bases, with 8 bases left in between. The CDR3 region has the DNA TGTGCCAGCTCACCGAGTCAGTCAGATACGCAGTATTTT. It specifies CASSPSQSDTQYF.

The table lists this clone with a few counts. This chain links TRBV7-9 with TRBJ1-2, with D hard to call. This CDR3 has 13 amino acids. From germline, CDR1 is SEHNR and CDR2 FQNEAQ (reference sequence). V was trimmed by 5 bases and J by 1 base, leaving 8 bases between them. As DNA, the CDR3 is TGTGCCAGCAGCGAATCCCGTAACTATGGCTACACCTTC. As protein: CASSESRNYGYTF.

In nucleotides, the CDR3 is TGTGCTAGTGATGGGGACAGGACCCTCGACACTGAAGCTTTCTTT. Translated: CASDGDRTLDTEAFF. The V and J genes are TRBV12-5 and TRBJ1-1; TRBD1 matches at 8 bases. The CDR3 extends over 15 amino acids. With V trimmed by 7 bases and J by 3 bases, 10 bases remained unmatched. Germline V gene data show CDR1 as LGHNT and CDR2 as FRNRAP.

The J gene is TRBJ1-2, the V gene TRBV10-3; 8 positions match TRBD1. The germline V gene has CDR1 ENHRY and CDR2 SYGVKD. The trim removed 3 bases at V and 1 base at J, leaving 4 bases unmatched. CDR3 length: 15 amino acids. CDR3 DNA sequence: TGTGCCATCAGTGACCCACAGGGGGATAACTATGGCTACACCTTC. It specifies CAISDPQGDNYGYTF.

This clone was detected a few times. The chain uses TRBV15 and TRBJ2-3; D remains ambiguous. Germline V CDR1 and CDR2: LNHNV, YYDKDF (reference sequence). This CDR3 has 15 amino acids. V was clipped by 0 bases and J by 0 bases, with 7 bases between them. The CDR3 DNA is TGTGCCACCAGCAGAGATGTCGGGAGCACAGATACGCAGTATTTT. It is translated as CATSRDVGSTDTQYF.

The CDR3: CASSFALKGETQYF. CDR3 sequence (DNA): TGTGCCAGCAGCTTCGCCCTAAAAGGGGAGACCCAGTACTTC. The gene calls are TRBV7-2 and TRBJ2-5; the D is unclear. This CDR3 spans 14 amino acids. V lost 3 bases to trimming and J lost 5 bases, with 13 bases between them. From germline, CDR1 is SGHTA and CDR2 FQGNSA.

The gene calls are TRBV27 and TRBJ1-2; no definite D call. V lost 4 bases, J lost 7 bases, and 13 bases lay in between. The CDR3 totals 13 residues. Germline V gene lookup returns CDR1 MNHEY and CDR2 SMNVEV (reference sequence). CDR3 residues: CASSSSPLVGYTF. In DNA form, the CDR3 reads TGTGCCAGCAGTTCTTCACCCCTGGTTGGCTACACCTTC.

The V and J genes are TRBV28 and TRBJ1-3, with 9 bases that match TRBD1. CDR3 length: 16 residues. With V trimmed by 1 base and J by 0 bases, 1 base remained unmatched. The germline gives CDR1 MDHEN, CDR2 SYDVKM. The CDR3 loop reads CASSLLTGGSGNTIYF. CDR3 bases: TGTGCCAGCAGTTTATTGACAGGGGGCTCTGGAAACACCATATATTTT. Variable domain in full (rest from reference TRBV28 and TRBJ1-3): DVKVTQSSRYLVKRTGEKVFLECVQDMDHENMFWYRQDPGLGLRLIYFSYDVKMKEKGDIPEGYSVSREKKERFSLILESASTNQTSMYLCASSLLTGGSGNTIYFGEGSWLTVV.

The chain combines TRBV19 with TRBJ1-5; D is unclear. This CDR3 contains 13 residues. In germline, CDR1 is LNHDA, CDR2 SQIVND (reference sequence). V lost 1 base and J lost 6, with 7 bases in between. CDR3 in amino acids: CASSIGGTQPQHF. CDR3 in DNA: TGTGCCAGTAGTATAGGCGGAACTCAGCCCCAGCATTTT. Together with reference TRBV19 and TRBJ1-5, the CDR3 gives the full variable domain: DGGITQSPKYLFRKEGQNVTLSCEQNLNHDAMYWYRQDPGQGLRLIYYSQIVNDFQKGDIAEGYSVSREKKESFPLTVTSAQKNPTAFYLCASSIGGTQPQHFGDGTRLSIL.

The CDR3 spells CASSLFGGRLNEQFF. The CDR3 DNA sequence: TGTGCCAGCTCCCTTTTTGGGGGCCGACTCAATGAGCAGTTCTTC. This chain links TRBV6-5 with TRBJ2-1; the D gene is possibly TRBD1 (6 bases). Germline CDR1 is MNHEY and CDR2 is SVGAGI. Trimming cost V 8 bases and J 6 bases, with 20 bases left between them. The CDR3 consists of 15 residues.

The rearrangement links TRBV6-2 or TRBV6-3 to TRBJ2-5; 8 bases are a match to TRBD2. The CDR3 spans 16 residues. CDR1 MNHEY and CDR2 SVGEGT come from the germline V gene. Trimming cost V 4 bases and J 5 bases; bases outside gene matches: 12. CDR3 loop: CASSSGTRTITETQYF. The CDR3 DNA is TGTGCCAGCAGTTCCGGGACTAGAACAATAACGGAGACCCAGTACTTC.

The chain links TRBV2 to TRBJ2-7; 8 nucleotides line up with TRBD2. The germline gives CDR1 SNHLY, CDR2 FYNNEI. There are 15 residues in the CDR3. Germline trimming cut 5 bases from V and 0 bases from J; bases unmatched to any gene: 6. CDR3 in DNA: TGTGCCAGCAGTTACACCCTAGCGGGCTCCTACGAGCAGTACTTC. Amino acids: CASSYTLAGSYEQYF.

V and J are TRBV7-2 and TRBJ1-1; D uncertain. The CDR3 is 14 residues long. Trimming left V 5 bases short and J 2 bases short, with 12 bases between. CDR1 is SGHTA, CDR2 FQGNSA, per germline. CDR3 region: CASSHPGGNTEAFF. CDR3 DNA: TGTGCCAGCAGCCATCCGGGAGGTAACACTGAAGCTTTCTTT.

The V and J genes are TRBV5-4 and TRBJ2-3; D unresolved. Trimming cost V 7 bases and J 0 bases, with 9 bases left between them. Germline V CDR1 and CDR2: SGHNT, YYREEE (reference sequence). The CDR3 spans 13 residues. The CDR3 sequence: CASRVSSTDTQYF. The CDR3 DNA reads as TGTGCCAGCCGAGTCTCTAGCACAGATACGCAGTATTTT.

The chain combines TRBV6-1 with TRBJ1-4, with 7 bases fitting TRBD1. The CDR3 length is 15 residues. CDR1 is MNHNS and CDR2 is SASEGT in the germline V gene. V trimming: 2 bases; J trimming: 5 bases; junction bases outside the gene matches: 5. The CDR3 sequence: CASSELRGSNEKLFF. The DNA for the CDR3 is TGTGCCAGCAGTGAACTCAGGGGGTCGAATGAAAAACTGTTTTTT.